The clone carrying this T cell receptor (beta chain) has more than one count but fewer than ten. Its antigen remains unidentified. This specimen belongs to a study of T cell repertoires in cytomegalovirus infection. Study-wide background: A matching HLA type, together with CMV infection, was signaled by public TCR beta signatures.

The study, taken as a whole, reports: The ex vivo response was dominated by HLA-C-restricted CMV-specific TCR beta clonotypes. Based on cumulative public TCR beta family frequency, carriers of CMV plus the relevant HLA were identified.

The germline CDR1 and CDR2 sequences are MNHEY and SVGAGI. V was pared by 6 bases and J by 6 bases, with 7 bases of the junction left unmatched. The length of the CDR3 is 16 residues. TCRdb fed the reads into MiXCR, producing one record per CDR3 protein. The sample yields around 320,000 distinct CDR3 sequences, 8% to 9.5% seen once. The sample was PBMCs. This chain joins TRBV6-5 and TRBJ2-1; 14 nucleotides line up with TRBD2. This receptor was identified in a human donor in good health (CMV status not recorded). Some clones in this sample may be carry-over from other donors' samples. CDR3 loop: CASSPGLAGGVNEQFF. In DNA, the CDR3 is TGTGCCAGCAGCCCCGGACTAGCGGGGGGAGTCAATGAGCAGTTCTTC.